The T cell receptor beta chain under discussion was sequenced for a study of cytomegalovirus exposure and HLA in healthy donors. Across the whole study: The use of the same platform for the roughly 110 validation repertoires and the approximately 730 first-cohort repertoires was reported by a later analysis. General study results and limits: Some TCR beta chains (around 180 of them) were listed as cytomegalovirus-associated. The authors confirmed in vitro that a few CMV-associated chains were specific for CMV antigens.

Libraries were prepared by immunoSEQ multiplex PCR; TCRdb keeps only in-frame clonotypes and omits some of them. This table holds approximately 220,000 clones, over 80% found once. This clone has more than one count but fewer than ten. Its antigen is unknown. Germline V lookup: CDR1 MNHEY, CDR2 SMNVEV (reference sequence). Trimming removed 8 bases from V and 2 bases from J; junction bases left unmatched: 14. The length of the CDR3 is 16 residues. This TCR derives from a woman aged 30 to 39 in good health and CMV-seropositive. Sequences were obtained from PBMCs. The V gene is TRBV27, the J gene TRBJ1-2; 7 nucleotides align to TRBD1. CDR3 sequence (DNA): TGTGCCAGCCAGAGTATGGACAGGATTAGGAACTATGGCTACACCTTC. Translated: CASQSMDRIRNYGYTF.